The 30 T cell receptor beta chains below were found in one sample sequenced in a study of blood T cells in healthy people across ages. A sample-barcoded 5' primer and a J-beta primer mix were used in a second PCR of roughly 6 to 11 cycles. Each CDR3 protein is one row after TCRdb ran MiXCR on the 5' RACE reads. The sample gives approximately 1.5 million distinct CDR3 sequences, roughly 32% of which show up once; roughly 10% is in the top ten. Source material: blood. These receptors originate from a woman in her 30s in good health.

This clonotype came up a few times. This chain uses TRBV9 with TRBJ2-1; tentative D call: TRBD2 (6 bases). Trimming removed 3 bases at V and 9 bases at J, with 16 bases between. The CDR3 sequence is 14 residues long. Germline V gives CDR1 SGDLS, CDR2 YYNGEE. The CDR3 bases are TGTGCCAGCAGCGCGGGACTCGCCGTTGGTGAGCAGTTCTTC. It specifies CASSAGLAVGEQFF.

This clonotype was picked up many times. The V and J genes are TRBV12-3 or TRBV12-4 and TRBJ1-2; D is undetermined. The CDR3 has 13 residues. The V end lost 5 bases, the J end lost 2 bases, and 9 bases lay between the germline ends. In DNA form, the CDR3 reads TGTGCCAGCAGTCCCCGGGAGAACTATGGCTACACCTTC. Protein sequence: CASSPRENYGYTF.

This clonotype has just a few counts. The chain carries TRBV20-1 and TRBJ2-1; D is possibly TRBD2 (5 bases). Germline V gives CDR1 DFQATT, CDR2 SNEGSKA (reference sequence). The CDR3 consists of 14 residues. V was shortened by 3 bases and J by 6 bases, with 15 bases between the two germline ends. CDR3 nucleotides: TGCAGTGCTAGGGCCCTAGCCATACCCAATGAGCAGTTCTTC. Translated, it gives CSARALAIPNEQFF.

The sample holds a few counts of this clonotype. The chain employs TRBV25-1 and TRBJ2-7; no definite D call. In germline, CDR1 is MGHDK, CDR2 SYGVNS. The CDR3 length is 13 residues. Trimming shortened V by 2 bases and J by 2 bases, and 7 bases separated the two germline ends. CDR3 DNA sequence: TGTGCCAGCAGTGAACTTGGTCCCTACGAGCAGTACTTC. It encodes CASSELGPYEQYF.

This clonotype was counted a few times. The CDR3: CSARVGRESTDTQYF. CDR3 nucleotides: TGCAGTGCTAGAGTCGGGCGGGAGAGCACAGATACGCAGTATTTT. This chain uses TRBV20-1 with TRBJ2-3, with TRBD2 matching 7 bases. The germline gives CDR1 DFQATT, CDR2 SNEGSKA (reference sequence). After removal of 1 base from V and 0 bases from J, the junction contained 4 bases not matched to a gene. This CDR3 is 15 amino acids long.

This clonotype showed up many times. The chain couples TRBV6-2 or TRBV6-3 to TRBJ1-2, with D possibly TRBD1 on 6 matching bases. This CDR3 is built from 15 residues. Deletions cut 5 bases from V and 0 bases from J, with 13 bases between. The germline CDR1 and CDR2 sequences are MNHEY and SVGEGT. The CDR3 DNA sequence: TGTGCCAGCAGTACCGGGACATCAGCTAACTATGGCTACACCTTC. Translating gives CASSTGTSANYGYTF.

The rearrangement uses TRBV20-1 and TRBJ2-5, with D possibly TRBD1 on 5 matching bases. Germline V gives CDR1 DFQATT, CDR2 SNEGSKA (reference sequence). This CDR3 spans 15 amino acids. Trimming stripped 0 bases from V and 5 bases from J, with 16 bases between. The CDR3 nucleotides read TGCAGTGCTAGAGATCCTGCACAGGTGGAGGAGACCCAGTACTTC. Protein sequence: CSARDPAQVEETQYF.

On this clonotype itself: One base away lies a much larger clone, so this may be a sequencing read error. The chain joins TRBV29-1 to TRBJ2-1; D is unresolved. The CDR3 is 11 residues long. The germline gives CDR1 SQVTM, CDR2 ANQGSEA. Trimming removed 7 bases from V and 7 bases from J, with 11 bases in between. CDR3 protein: CSAAPGNEQFF. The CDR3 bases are TGCAGCGCGGCCCCCGGGAATGAGCAGTTCTTC.

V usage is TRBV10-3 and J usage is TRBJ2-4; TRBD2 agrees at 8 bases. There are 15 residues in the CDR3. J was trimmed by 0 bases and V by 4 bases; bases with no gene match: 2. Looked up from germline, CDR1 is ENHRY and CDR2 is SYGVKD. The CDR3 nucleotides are TGTGCCATCAGTGGCGGGGGGTTAGCCAAAAACATTCAGTACTTC. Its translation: CAISGGGLAKNIQYF.

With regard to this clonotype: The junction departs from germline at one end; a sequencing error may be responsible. DNA for the CDR3: TGTGCCGGCAGCCCCTATGGGGGGGGAGATACGCAGTATTTT. It yields the protein CAGSPYGGGDTQYF. The chain links TRBV28 to TRBJ2-3, with TRBD2 matching 7 bases. The germline V gene encodes CDR1 MDHEN and CDR2 SYDVKM. The CDR3 length is 14 residues.

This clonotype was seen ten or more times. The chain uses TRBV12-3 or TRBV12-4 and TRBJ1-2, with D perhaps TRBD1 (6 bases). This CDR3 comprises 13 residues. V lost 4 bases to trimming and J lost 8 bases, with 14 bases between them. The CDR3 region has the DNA TGTGCCAGCAGTTCTACAGGGAACGGGGGCTACACCTTC. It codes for CASSSTGNGGYTF.

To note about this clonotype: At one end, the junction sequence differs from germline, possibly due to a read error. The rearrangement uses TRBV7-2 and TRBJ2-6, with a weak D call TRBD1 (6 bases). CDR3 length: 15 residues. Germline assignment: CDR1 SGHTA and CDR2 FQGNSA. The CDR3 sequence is CASTYRVTGANVLTF. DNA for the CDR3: TGCGCCAGCACCTACAGGGTAACAGGGGCCAACGTCCTGACTTTC.

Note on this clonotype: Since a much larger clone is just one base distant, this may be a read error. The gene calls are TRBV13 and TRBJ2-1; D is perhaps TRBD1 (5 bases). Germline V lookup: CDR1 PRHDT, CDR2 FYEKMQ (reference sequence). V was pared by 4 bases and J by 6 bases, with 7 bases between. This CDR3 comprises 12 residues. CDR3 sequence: CASSSGCNEQFF. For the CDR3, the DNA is TGTGCCAGCAGCTCAGGGTGCAATGAGCAGTTCTTC. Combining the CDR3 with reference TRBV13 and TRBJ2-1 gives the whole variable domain AAGVIQSPRHLIKEKRETATLKCYPIPRHDTVYWYQQGPGQDPQFLISFYEKMQSDKGSIPDRFSAQQFSDYHSELNMSSLELGDSALYFCASSSGCNEQFFGPGTRLTVL.

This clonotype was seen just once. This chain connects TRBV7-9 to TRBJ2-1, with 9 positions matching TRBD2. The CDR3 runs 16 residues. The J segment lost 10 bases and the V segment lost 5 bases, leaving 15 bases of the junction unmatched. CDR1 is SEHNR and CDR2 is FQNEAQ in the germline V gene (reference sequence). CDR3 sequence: CASSGDIPAGGREQFF. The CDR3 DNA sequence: TGTGCCAGCAGCGGCGATATACCAGCGGGGGGCCGGGAGCAGTTCTTC.

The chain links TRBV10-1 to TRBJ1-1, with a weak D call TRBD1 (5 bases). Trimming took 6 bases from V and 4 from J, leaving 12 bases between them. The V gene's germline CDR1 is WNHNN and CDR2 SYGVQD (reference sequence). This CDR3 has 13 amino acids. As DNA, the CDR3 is TGCGCCAGCAGCGCCAGAAGGGGCACTGAAGCTTTCTTT. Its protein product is CASSARRGTEAFF.

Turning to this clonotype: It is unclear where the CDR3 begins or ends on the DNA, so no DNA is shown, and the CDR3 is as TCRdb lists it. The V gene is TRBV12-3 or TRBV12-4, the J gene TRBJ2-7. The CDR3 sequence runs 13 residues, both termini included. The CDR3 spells CASSSSKAHEQYF.

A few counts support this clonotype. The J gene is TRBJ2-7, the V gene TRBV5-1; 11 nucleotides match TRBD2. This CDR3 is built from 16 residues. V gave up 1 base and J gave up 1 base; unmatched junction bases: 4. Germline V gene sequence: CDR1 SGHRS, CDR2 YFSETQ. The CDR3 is CASSLSSGRASYEQYF. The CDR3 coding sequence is TGCGCCAGCAGCTTGAGTAGCGGGAGGGCTTCCTACGAGCAGTACTTC.

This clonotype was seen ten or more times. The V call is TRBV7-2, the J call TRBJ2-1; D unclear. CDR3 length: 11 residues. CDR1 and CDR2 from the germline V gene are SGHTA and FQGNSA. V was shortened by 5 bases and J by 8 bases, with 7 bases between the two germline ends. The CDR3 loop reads CASSPRHEQFF. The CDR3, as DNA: TGTGCCAGCAGCCCTCGGCATGAGCAGTTCTTC.

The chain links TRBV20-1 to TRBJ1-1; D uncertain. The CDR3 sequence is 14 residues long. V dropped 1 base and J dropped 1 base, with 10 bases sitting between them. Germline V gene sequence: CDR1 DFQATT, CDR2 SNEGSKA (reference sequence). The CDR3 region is CSARVVQWNTEAFF. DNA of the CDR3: TGCAGTGCTAGAGTCGTACAGTGGAACACTGAAGCTTTCTTT.

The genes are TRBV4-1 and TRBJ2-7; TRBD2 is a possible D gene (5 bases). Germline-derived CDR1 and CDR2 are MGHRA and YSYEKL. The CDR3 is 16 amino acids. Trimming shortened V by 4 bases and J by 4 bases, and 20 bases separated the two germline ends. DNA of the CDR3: TGCGCCAGCAGCCCGGGGTCAACGGGGAATAGGTACGAGCAGTACTTC. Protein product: CASSPGSTGNRYEQYF.

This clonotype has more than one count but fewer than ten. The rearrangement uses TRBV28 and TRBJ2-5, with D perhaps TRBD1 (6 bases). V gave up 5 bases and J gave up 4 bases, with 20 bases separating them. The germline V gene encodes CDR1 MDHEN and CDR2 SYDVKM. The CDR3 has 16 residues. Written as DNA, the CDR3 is TGTGCCAGCAGTCCATGGAATGGACAGCTGGGAGAGACCCAGTACTTC. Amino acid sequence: CASSPWNGQLGETQYF.

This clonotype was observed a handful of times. The CDR3 loop is CASSHRGYPTGEQYF. For the CDR3, the DNA is TGTGCCAGCAGCCACAGAGGGTACCCGACTGGCGAGCAGTACTTC. V is TRBV3-1 and J is TRBJ2-7, with D perhaps matching TRBD2 (5 bases). In germline, CDR1 is LGHDT, CDR2 YNNKEL (reference sequence). V was clipped by 3 bases and J by 6 bases, with 18 bases between them. This CDR3 has 15 amino acids.

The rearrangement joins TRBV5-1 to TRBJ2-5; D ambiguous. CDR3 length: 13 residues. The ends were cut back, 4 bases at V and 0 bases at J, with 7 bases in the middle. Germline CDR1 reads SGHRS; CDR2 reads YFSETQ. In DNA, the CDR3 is TGCGCCAGCAGCCCCCCGGACCAAGAGACCCAGTACTTC. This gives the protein CASSPPDQETQYF.

The CDR3 DNA reads TGCAGCGTTGAAGGGGCGGGGGCGGGAGATACGCAGTATTTT. This sequence encodes CSVEGAGAGDTQYF. This chain links TRBV29-1 with TRBJ2-3; tentatively, D is TRBD2 (7 bases). V was clipped by 1 base and J by 5 bases, with 13 bases between them. The germline V gene has CDR1 SQVTM and CDR2 ANQGSEA. The CDR3 sequence is 14 residues long.

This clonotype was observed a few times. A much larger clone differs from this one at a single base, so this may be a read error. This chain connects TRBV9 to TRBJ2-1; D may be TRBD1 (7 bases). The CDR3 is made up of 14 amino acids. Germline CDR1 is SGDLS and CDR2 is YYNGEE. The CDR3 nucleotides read TGTGCCGGCAGCGTAAAGCCAGGGGGGAATGAGCAGTTCTTC. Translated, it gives CAGSVKPGGNEQFF.

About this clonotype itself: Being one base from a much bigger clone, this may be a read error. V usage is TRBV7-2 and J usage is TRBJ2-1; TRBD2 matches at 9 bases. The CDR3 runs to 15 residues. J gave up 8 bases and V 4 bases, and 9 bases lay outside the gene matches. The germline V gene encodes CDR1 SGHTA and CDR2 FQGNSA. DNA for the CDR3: TGTGCCAGCAGCTCCGGGCTAGCGGGACGGTATGAGCAGTTCTTC. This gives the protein CASSSGLAGRYEQFF.

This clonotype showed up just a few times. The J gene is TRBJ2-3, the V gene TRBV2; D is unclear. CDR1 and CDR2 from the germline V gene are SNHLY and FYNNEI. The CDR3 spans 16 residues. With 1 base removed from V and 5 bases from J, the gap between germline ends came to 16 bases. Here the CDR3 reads CASSEGLDLRLDTQYF. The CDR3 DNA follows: TGTGCCAGCAGTGAAGGTCTAGACCTTCGTCTAGATACGCAGTATTTT.

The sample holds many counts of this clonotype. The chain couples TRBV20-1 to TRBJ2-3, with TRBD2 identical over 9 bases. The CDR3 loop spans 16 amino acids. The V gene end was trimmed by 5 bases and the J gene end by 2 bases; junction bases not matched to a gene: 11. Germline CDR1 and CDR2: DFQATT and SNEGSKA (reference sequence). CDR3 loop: CSAYDSLAGDTDTQYF. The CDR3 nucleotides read TGCAGTGCTTATGACTCACTAGCGGGCGACACAGATACGCAGTATTTT.

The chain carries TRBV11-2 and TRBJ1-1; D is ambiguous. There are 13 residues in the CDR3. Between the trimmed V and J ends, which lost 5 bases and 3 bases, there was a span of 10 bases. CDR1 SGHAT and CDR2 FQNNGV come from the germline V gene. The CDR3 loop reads CASSKDSDTEAFF. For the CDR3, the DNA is TGTGCCAGCAGCAAAGACTCAGACACTGAAGCTTTCTTT.

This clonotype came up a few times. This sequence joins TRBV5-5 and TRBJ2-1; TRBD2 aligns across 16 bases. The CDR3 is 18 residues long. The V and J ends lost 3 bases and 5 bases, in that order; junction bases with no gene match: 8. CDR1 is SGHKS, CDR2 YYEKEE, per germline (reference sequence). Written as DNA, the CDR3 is TGTGCCAGCAGCTGGCGGGGACTAGCGGGAGGGCCCAACAATGAGCAGTTCTTC. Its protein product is CASSWRGLAGGPNNEQFF.